Listed below are T cell receptor beta chains from one sample, sequenced in a study of cytomegalovirus exposure and HLA in healthy donors. The data were produced by immunoSEQ multiplex PCR, yet TCRdb's version contains in-frame clones alone and is incomplete. The sample lists about 130,000 clones, 78% occurring once. Material: PBMCs. The receptors derive from a middle-aged woman in good health and CMV-seronegative. Both conserved end residues are part of each CDR3. A D gene is named only where the DNA matches it firmly. Part of the rows lack a size; the others show once, few, many or a class for expanded clones.

CDR3 protein: CAWYRVLWGYTF
CDR3 DNA: TGTGCCTGGTACAGGGTTCTTTGGGGCTACACCTTC
V gene: TRBV30
D gene: .
clone size: .
J gene: TRBJ1-2

CDR3 protein: CASSLTGYEQYF
CDR3 DNA: TGTGCCAGCAGCTTAACGGGATACGAGCAGTACTTC
V gene: TRBV7-2
D gene: .
clone size: .
J gene: TRBJ2-7

CDR3 protein: CASSLEQGSNYGYTF
CDR3 DNA: TGTGCCAGCAGCTTGGAACAGGGGAGTAACTATGGCTACACCTTC
V gene: TRBV5-4
D gene: TRBD1
clone size: few
J gene: TRBJ1-2

CDR3 protein: CASSFGAGGFAGELFF
CDR3 DNA: TGTGCCAGCAGTTTTGGGGCAGGGGGCTTCGCCGGGGAGCTGTTTTTT
V gene: TRBV27
D gene: TRBD1
clone size: .
J gene: TRBJ2-2

CDR3 protein: CAWDERSTDTQYF
CDR3 DNA: TGTGCCTGGGATGAGCGGTCCACAGATACGCAGTATTTT
V gene: TRBV30
D gene: .
clone size: .
J gene: TRBJ2-3

CDR3 protein: CASSERTSGRGSYNEQFF
CDR3 DNA: TGCGCCAGCAGCGAAAGGACTAGCGGGAGAGGGTCCTACAATGAGCAGTTCTTC
V gene: TRBV5-1
D gene: TRBD2
clone size: .
J gene: TRBJ2-1

CDR3 protein: CASSRDRGLTEAFF
CDR3 DNA: TGTGCCAGCTCTCGGGACAGGGGACTCACTGAAGCTTTCTTT
V gene: TRBV18
D gene: TRBD1
clone size: .
J gene: TRBJ1-1

CDR3 protein: CASSPAQVYGYTF
CDR3 DNA: TGTGCCAGCAGCCCGGCCCAGGTCTATGGCTACACCTTC
V gene: TRBV5-4
D gene: .
clone size: .
J gene: TRBJ1-2

CDR3 protein: CASKGTGLTDTQYF
CDR3 DNA: TGTGCCAGCAAGGGGACAGGGCTCACAGATACGCAGTATTTT
V gene: TRBV19
D gene: TRBD1
clone size: .
J gene: TRBJ2-3

CDR3 protein: CASSPRTGRGETQYF
CDR3 DNA: TGTGCCAGCAGTCCTCGGACAGGTCGAGGGGAGACCCAGTACTTC
V gene: TRBV6-5
D gene: TRBD1
clone size: .
J gene: TRBJ2-5

CDR3 protein: CASSLSGLSYEQYF
CDR3 DNA: TGTGCCAGCAGCTTATCGGGACTATCCTACGAGCAGTACTTC
V gene: TRBV13
D gene: TRBD2
clone size: few
J gene: TRBJ2-7

CDR3 protein: CASSPNVEIGEKLFF
CDR3 DNA: TGTGCCAGCAGTCCTAATGTGGAGATTGGTGAAAAACTGTTTTTT
V gene: TRBV2
D gene: .
clone size: once
J gene: TRBJ1-4

CDR3 protein: CASSLNQGGNTGELFF
CDR3 DNA: TGTGCCAGCAGTTTAAATCAGGGCGGGAACACCGGGGAGCTGTTTTTT
V gene: TRBV28
D gene: .
clone size: .
J gene: TRBJ2-2

CDR3 protein: CASSEAGLNYGYTF
CDR3 DNA: TGTGCCAGCAGTGAGGCAGGCCTAAACTATGGCTACACCTTC
V gene: TRBV6-1
D gene: .
clone size: .
J gene: TRBJ1-2

CDR3 protein: CASTDDRAPYGYTF
CDR3 DNA: TGTGCCAGCACCGACGACAGGGCCCCCTATGGCTACACCTTC
V gene: TRBV6-1
D gene: TRBD1
clone size: .
J gene: TRBJ1-2

CDR3 protein: CATSGGRAYEQYF
CDR3 DNA: TGTGCCACCAGCGGCGGGAGGGCCTACGAGCAGTACTTC
V gene: TRBV15
D gene: TRBD2
clone size: .
J gene: TRBJ2-7

CDR3 protein: CAWSLRGGETQYF
CDR3 DNA: TGTGCCTGGAGTCTTAGGGGGGGAGAGACCCAGTACTTC
V gene: TRBV30
D gene: .
clone size: .
J gene: TRBJ2-5

CDR3 protein: CATSRDILAGAYEQYF
CDR3 DNA: TGTGCCACCAGCAGAGATATACTAGCGGGGGCCTACGAGCAGTACTTC
V gene: TRBV15
D gene: TRBD2
clone size: few
J gene: TRBJ2-7

CDR3 protein: CAWNMQGGTEAFF
CDR3 DNA: TGTGCCTGGAATATGCAGGGCGGCACTGAAGCTTTCTTT
V gene: TRBV30
D gene: .
clone size: .
J gene: TRBJ1-1

CDR3 protein: CASSFGQGNNSPLHF
CDR3 DNA: TGTGCCAGCAGCTTCGGGCAGGGGAATAATTCACCCCTCCACTTT
V gene: TRBV7-2
D gene: .
clone size: .
J gene: TRBJ1-6

CDR3 protein: CASNVSGGLAKNSQYF
CDR3 DNA: TGTGCCAGCAACGTTAGCGGGGGTTTAGCCAAAAACAGTCAGTACTTC
V gene: TRBV6-4
D gene: TRBD2
clone size: .
J gene: TRBJ2-4

CDR3 protein: CASSEQGQYGYTF
CDR3 DNA: TGCGCCAGCAGCGAGCAGGGGCAGTATGGCTACACCTTC
V gene: TRBV5-1
D gene: .
clone size: .
J gene: TRBJ1-2

CDR3 protein: CASSLWAGGGYEQYF
CDR3 DNA: TGTGCCAGCAGTTTATGGGCGGGAGGAGGGTACGAGCAGTACTTC
V gene: TRBV28
D gene: TRBD2
clone size: few
J gene: TRBJ2-7

CDR3 protein: CASSPIAAGGGGEQFF
CDR3 DNA: TGTGCCAGTAGTCCTATAGCAGCGGGAGGCGGGGGTGAGCAGTTCTTC
V gene: TRBV19
D gene: TRBD2
clone size: .
J gene: TRBJ2-1

CDR3 protein: CASRHTIEAFF
CDR3 DNA: TGTGCCAGCAGACATACCATTGAAGCTTTCTTT
V gene: TRBV2
D gene: .
clone size: .
J gene: TRBJ1-1

CDR3 protein: CAWSVGGARNYGYTF
CDR3 DNA: TGTGCCTGGAGTGTAGGGGGGGCCCGCAACTATGGCTACACCTTC
V gene: TRBV30
D gene: .
clone size: .
J gene: TRBJ1-2